A single sample gave rise to the 3 T cell receptor beta chains below, sequenced in a study of T-cell memory formation after mild COVID-19. Using its own MiXCR run on the 5' RACE reads, TCRdb lists one record per CDR3 protein. The sample records hundreds of thousands of distinct CDR3 sequences, around an eighth being singletons. Material: PBMCs or a T cell subset sorted from them (not recorded which). These receptors all stem from a man younger than 30 who had mild COVID-19 (a few samples of this study predate the infection). Cell type and time point are not known.

The chain employs TRBV6-5 and TRBJ2-5; D possibly corresponds to TRBD1 (5 bases). The CDR3 has 18 residues. Trimming removed 0 bases at V and 2 bases at J, with 19 bases between. Germline V gene sequence: CDR1 MNHEY, CDR2 SVGAGI. The CDR3 bases are TGTGCCAGCAGTTACTCGAGTAAGGGGTTTTTGGAACAAGAGACCCAGTACTTC. It specifies CASSYSSKGFLEQETQYF.

This clonotype was seen only a few times. The chain carries TRBV7-2 and TRBJ2-3; D is unresolved. Per the germline V gene, CDR1 is SGHTA and CDR2 is FQGNSA. Trimming left V 2 bases short and J 6 bases short, with 15 bases between. This CDR3 comprises 15 residues. CDR3 protein: CASSLNGGNGDTQYF. The DNA for the CDR3 is TGTGCCAGCAGCTTAAATGGTGGAAACGGGGATACGCAGTATTTT.

This clonotype turned up a few times. The gene calls are TRBV4-1 and TRBJ2-7; 8 nucleotides line up with TRBD2. Germline assignment: CDR1 MGHRA and CDR2 YSYEKL. V dropped 5 bases and J dropped 3; count of bases not matched to a gene: 6. The CDR3 covers 14 residues. CDR3 in amino acids: CASSTRTSIYEQYF. The CDR3 nucleotides are TGCGCCAGCAGCACCCGGACTAGCATCTACGAGCAGTACTTC.